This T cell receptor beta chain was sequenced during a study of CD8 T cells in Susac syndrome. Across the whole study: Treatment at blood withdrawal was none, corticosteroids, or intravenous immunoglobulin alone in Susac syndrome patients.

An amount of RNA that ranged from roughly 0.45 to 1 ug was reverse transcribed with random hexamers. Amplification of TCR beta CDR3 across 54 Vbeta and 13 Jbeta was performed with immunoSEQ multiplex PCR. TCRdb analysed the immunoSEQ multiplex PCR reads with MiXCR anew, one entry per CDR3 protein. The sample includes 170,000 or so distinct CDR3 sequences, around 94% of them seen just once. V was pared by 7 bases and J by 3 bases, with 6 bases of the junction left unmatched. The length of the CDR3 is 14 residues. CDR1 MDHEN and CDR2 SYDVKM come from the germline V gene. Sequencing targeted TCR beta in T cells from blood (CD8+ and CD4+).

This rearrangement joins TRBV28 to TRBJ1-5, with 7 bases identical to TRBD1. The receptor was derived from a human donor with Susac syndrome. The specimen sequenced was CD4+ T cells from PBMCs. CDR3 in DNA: TGTGCCAGCAATGTTCAGGGGGACAATCAGCCCCAGCATTTT. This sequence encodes CASNVQGDNQPQHF.